These 6 T cell receptor beta chains originate from one sample sequenced in a study of cytotoxic CD8 clonotypes in ibrutinib-treated CLL. The data were produced by immunoSEQ multiplex PCR, yet TCRdb's version contains in-frame clones alone and is incomplete. The sample lists about 68,000 clones, approximately 71% seen once, with approximately 6% in the top ten. The source material was PBMCs, sampled after 12 months of ibrutinib treatment. The receptors come from a human donor with chronic lymphocytic leukemia.

This clone was seen only once. The V call is TRBV4-1, the J call TRBJ1-3, with D tentatively TRBD1 (5 bases). Per the germline V gene, CDR1 is MGHRA and CDR2 is YSYEKL. This CDR3 has 15 residues. Trimming cost V 4 bases and J 0 bases, with 10 bases left between them. This chain's CDR3 is CASSRQRDSGNTIYF. The CDR3 DNA is TGCGCCAGCAGCCGACAGCGAGACTCTGGAAACACCATATATTTT.

This clone occurred a few times. The chain employs TRBV7-3 and TRBJ1-2, with D maybe TRBD1 (5 bases). Between the trimmed V and J ends, which lost 3 bases and 6 bases, there was a span of 17 bases. Germline lookup yields CDR1 SGHTA and CDR2 FQGTGA. The CDR3 sequence is 15 residues long. Here the CDR3 reads CASSLDGTTGDGYTF. CDR3 DNA: TGTGCCAGCAGCTTGGACGGGACGACCGGGGATGGCTACACCTTC.

The sample holds a few counts of this clone. This sequence joins TRBV6-4 and TRBJ2-2; the D is unclear. Trimming removed 4 bases at V and 4 bases at J, with 10 bases between. The CDR3 spans 14 residues. CDR1 MRHNA and CDR2 SNTAGT come from the germline V gene. The CDR3 is CASSASPSTGELFF. CDR3 DNA: TGTGCCAGCAGTGCCAGCCCGAGCACCGGGGAGCTGTTTTTT.

This clone was seen just once. An end of the junction does not agree with germline; a read error may underlie this. The chain recombines TRBV28 with TRBJ1-5; D is unclear. Germline loops: CDR1 MDHEN, CDR2 SYDVKM. The CDR3 covers 17 residues. The chain's CDR3 is CASTLPAGRDLNQPQHF. CDR3 DNA: TGTGCCAGCACTTTACCGGCCGGGCGCGACTTAAATCAGCCCCAGCATTTT.

J is TRBJ2-2 and V is TRBV6-1; D possibly uses TRBD1 or TRBD2 (5 bases each). CDR1 and CDR2 from the germline V gene are MNHNS and SASEGT. The CDR3 has 16 residues. Between the trimmed V and J ends, which lost 2 bases and 4 bases, there was a span of 14 bases. The CDR3 is CASSERWGSPTGELFF. As DNA, the CDR3 is TGTGCCAGCAGTGAAAGGTGGGGGAGCCCCACCGGGGAGCTGTTTTTT.

This clone was seen more than once but under ten times. The V call is TRBV2, the J call TRBJ2-5, with 7 bases identical to TRBD2. The J segment lost 5 bases and the V segment lost 4 bases, leaving 10 bases of the junction unmatched. This CDR3 contains 15 residues. Germline CDR1 and CDR2: SNHLY and FYNNEI. CDR3: CASSARGEAVETQYF. The CDR3, as DNA: TGTGCCAGCAGTGCTCGGGGGGAGGCCGTGGAGACCCAGTACTTC.